One and the same sample provided the 25 T cell receptor beta chains below, sequenced in a study of monozygotic twins with inflammatory bowel disease. From its re-call of the 5' RACE reads, TCRdb lists each CDR3 protein once, without DNA. The table lists roughly 160,000 distinct CDR3 sequences. The sequenced material came from blood. The receptor source for this set is a human donor with ulcerative colitis or Crohn's disease, or a healthy co-twin of an affected twin (not recorded which).

This rearrangement joins TRBV20-1 to TRBJ1-1; TCRdb returns TRBD1, unconfirmable since there is no DNA. Germline V gene data show CDR1 as DFQATT and CDR2 as SNEGSKA (reference sequence). The CDR3 runs 12 residues. This CDR3 reads CSAAQGYTEDFF.

This chain links TRBV18 with TRBJ1-6. Germline CDR1 is KGHSH and CDR2 is LQKENI. The CDR3 totals 13 residues. CDR3 region: CASSPQDNSPLHF.

The gene calls are TRBV25-1 and TRBJ1-6; TCRdb designates TRBD1, a call that cannot be tested without DNA. The CDR3 covers 16 residues. Germline V gives CDR1 MGHDK, CDR2 SYGVNS. The CDR3 spells CASSEWRGGDNSPLHF.

The chain has TRBV7-8 and TRBJ1-1. This CDR3 is built from 15 residues. CDR1 is SGHVS and CDR2 is FQNEAQ in the germline V gene. The CDR3 region is CASTFSTARNTEAFF.

The chain combines TRBV14 with TRBJ2-2. The CDR3 has 13 residues. Germline V gene sequence: CDR1 SGHDN, CDR2 FVKESK. The CDR3 spells CASSQDSIGELFF.

The chain couples TRBV18 to TRBJ2-5; the TRBD1 assignment by TCRdb is unverifiable without DNA. In germline, CDR1 is KGHSH, CDR2 LQKENI. The CDR3 has 13 residues. CDR3: CASSRGDEETQYF.

The chain uses TRBV7-9 and TRBJ2-2. The CDR3 consists of 16 residues. In germline, CDR1 is SEHNR, CDR2 FQNEAQ (reference sequence). Here the CDR3 reads CASSPRRSSNTGELFF.

The chain couples TRBV27 to TRBJ2-7; no DNA is available, so the TRBD2 call from TCRdb remains unchecked. Germline V gives CDR1 MNHEY, CDR2 SMNVEV (reference sequence). The CDR3 totals 15 residues. CDR3 sequence: CASSSEGAPSYEQYF.

This chain uses TRBV20-1 with TRBJ1-1; TCRdb gives TRBD1 as the D gene, but with no DNA this cannot be confirmed. Germline V gives CDR1 DFQATT, CDR2 SNEGSKA (reference sequence). This CDR3 is 13 amino acids long. This CDR3 reads CSAKGTGNTEAFF.

V and J are TRBV6-2 or TRBV6-3 and TRBJ2-1; TCRdb's assignment of TRBD1 cannot be checked, as there is no DNA. From germline, CDR1 is MNHEY and CDR2 SVGEGT. CDR3 length: 23 residues. CDR3 amino acids: CASSSRRARLETGGGSSYNEQFF.

CDR3 amino acids: CASSVDRTRNEKLFF. The chain joins TRBV5-1 to TRBJ1-4; TCRdb's D gene call, TRBD1, goes unchecked for lack of DNA. The CDR3 consists of 15 residues. The germline CDR1 and CDR2 sequences are SGHRS and YFSETQ.

This sequence joins TRBV2 and TRBJ2-7. CDR1 and CDR2 (germline): SNHLY, FYNNEI. This CDR3 has 13 amino acids. CDR3 amino acids: CASSGADSYEQYF. The full variable domain, its missing parts supplied by reference TRBV2 and TRBJ2-7, is EPEVTQTPSHQVTQMGQEVILRCVPISNHLYFYWYRQILGQKVEFLVSFYNNEISEKSEIFDDQFSVERPDGSNFTLKIRSTKLEDSAMYFCASSGADSYEQYFGPGTRLTVT.

This chain joins TRBV5-1 and TRBJ2-5. The CDR3 is made up of 13 amino acids. CDR1 is SGHRS and CDR2 is YFSETQ in the germline V gene. CDR3 sequence: CASSLGSGETQYF.

The rearrangement joins TRBV7-2 to TRBJ2-5; lacking DNA, the TRBD2 call made by TCRdb goes unchecked. Germline assignment: CDR1 SGHTA and CDR2 FQGNSA. The CDR3 loop spans 13 amino acids. The CDR3 sequence: CASSNVRGETQYF. The full variable domain, rest sourced from reference TRBV7-2 and TRBJ2-5, is GAGVSQSPSNKVTEKGKDVELRCDPISGHTALYWYRQSLGQGLEFLIYFQGNSAPDKSGLPSDRFSAERTGGSVSTLTIQRTQQEDSAVYLCASSNVRGETQYFGPGTRLLVL.

The V and J genes are TRBV20-1 and TRBJ2-1; TCRdb calls TRBD1, which cannot be checked without DNA. This CDR3 region has 17 residues. Germline assignment: CDR1 DFQATT and CDR2 SNEGSKA (reference sequence). CDR3 loop: CSGPPGAGHSSYNEQFF.

The chain employs TRBV7-9 and TRBJ2-4. Germline V gene sequence: CDR1 SEHNR, CDR2 FQNEAQ (reference sequence). The CDR3 spans 16 residues. The CDR3 region is CASSFSPTGRRNIQYF.

The chain employs TRBV29-1 and TRBJ1-5; the D gene TCRdb calls, TRBD1, cannot be checked with no DNA. Germline V gene data show CDR1 as SQVTM and CDR2 as ANQGSEA. The CDR3 contains 15 residues. The CDR3 loop reads CSVRIQGAVGQPQHF.

This chain links TRBV7-2 with TRBJ2-5; as DNA is missing, the TRBD1 call by TCRdb cannot be tested. The germline CDR1 and CDR2 sequences are SGHTA and FQGNSA. The CDR3 has 14 amino acids. CDR3 amino acids: CASSYNRGQETQYF.

The chain couples TRBV7-2 to TRBJ1-5; there is no DNA to check the TCRdb D call of TRBD1. The CDR3 extends over 15 amino acids. CDR1 is SGHTA, CDR2 FQGNSA, per germline. The CDR3 region is CASSLGWGPNQPQHF.

The chain has TRBV12-3 or TRBV12-4 and TRBJ2-3. This CDR3 comprises 15 residues. The CDR3 is CASSSFGPSTDTQYF.

The chain is built from TRBV6-5 and TRBJ1-1; without DNA, the TCRdb call of TRBD1 cannot be checked. The CDR3 loop spans 12 amino acids. The V gene's germline CDR1 is MNHEY and CDR2 SVGAGI. The CDR3 sequence: CASSQGATEAFF.

The J gene is TRBJ2-7, the V gene TRBV20-1; lacking DNA, the TRBD2 call made by TCRdb goes unchecked. Germline CDR1 DFQATT, CDR2 SNEGSKA (reference sequence). CDR3 length: 15 residues. The CDR3 loop reads CSAPKTSGSSDEQYF.

The V gene is TRBV7-9, the J gene TRBJ1-2. Germline V CDR1 and CDR2: SEHNR, FQNEAQ (reference sequence). There are 16 residues in the CDR3. The CDR3 sequence is CASRKGPGNSNYGYTF.

This chain links TRBV20-1 with TRBJ2-3; TCRdb's assignment of TRBD2 cannot be checked, as there is no DNA. The length of the CDR3 is 13 residues. From germline, CDR1 is DFQATT and CDR2 SNEGSKA (reference sequence). CDR3 in amino acids: CSARGVGTDTQYF.

V usage is TRBV20-1 and J usage is TRBJ2-1; TCRdb calls TRBD2, which cannot be checked without DNA. There are 14 residues in the CDR3. CDR1 is DFQATT and CDR2 is SNEGSKA in the germline V gene (reference sequence). CDR3 region: CSAGGVSGYNEQFF.